This entry lists 15 T cell receptor beta chains sequenced from one sample in a study of cytomegalovirus exposure and HLA in healthy donors (dated by TCRdb to about 2017). The library was generated by the immunoSEQ multiplex PCR assay. For the multiplex PCR, a mixture combining 60 forward primers for TCR Vbeta segments and 13 reverse primers for TCR Jbeta segments was used. This immuneACCESS table, as held by TCRdb, lists in-frame sequences with V and J called but not all clones. Of the missing ones, under half trace to an unresolved V gene in checked studies; the others have no known cause. Within this sample are about 160,000 clones, with about 75% of them counted one time only. The biggest ten clones account for around 3% of the sample. The source material was PBMCs. The receptors were sampled from a woman between 50 and 59 years old in good health and CMV-seropositive.

The sample holds a few counts of this clone. This chain uses TRBV5-5 with TRBJ1-4, with D hard to call. The V gene lost 5 bases and the J gene lost 0 bases, with 11 bases spanning the gap. This CDR3 is built from 15 residues. Per germline, CDR1 SGHKS and CDR2 YYEKEE (reference sequence). CDR3 bases: TGTGCCAGCAGTCGGAGTCTGACAACTAATGAAAAACTGTTTTTT. This translates into CASSRSLTTNEKLFF.

V is TRBV29-1 and J is TRBJ2-1; 10 positions agree with TRBD2. Germline values: CDR1 SQVTM, CDR2 ANQGSEA. V shed 7 bases, J shed 4 bases, and the junction held 4 bases outside the gene matches. The CDR3 contains 13 residues. In nucleotides, the CDR3 is TGCAGCGCCCGGACTAGCGGTTACAATGAGCAGTTCTTC. It encodes CSARTSGYNEQFF.

The J gene is TRBJ2-7, the V gene TRBV5-1; TRBD1 is a possible D gene (5 bases). In germline, CDR1 is SGHRS, CDR2 YFSETQ. Trimming took off 0 bases at V and 5 bases at J, with 12 bases between the two ends. This CDR3 region has 14 residues. DNA of the CDR3: TGCGCCAGCAGCTTGGATGCAGGGTCCAACGAGCAGTACTTC. Encoded protein: CASSLDAGSNEQYF.

Regarding this clone: One end of the junction fails to match germline, which may point to a read error. The V call is TRBV7-9, the J call TRBJ2-6; TRBD2 aligns across 7 bases. Per germline, CDR1 SEHNR and CDR2 FQNEAQ (reference sequence). The CDR3 consists of 17 residues. CDR3 nucleotides: TGTTCCAGCAGCTTAGTTGGGGGGGGGTCTGGGGCCAACGTCCTGACTTTC. Its protein is CSSSLVGGGSGANVLTF.

CDR3 loop: CRAPLNTEAFF. The DNA for the CDR3 is TGCAGGGCCCCCCTGAACACTGAAGCTTTCTTT. This rearrangement joins TRBV20-1 to TRBJ1-1, with D uncertain. The CDR3 extends over 11 amino acids. CDR1 is DFQATT and CDR2 is SNEGSKA in the germline V gene (reference sequence).

The chain carries TRBV9 and TRBJ2-2; a weak D match, TRBD2 (6 bases). The CDR3 runs to 15 residues. Trimming left V 0 bases short and J 5 bases short, with 11 bases between. Germline CDR1 is SGDLS and CDR2 is YYNGEE. DNA for the CDR3: TGTGCCAGCAGCGTAGTAGCGGTTAGTACCGGGGAGCTGTTTTTT. It specifies CASSVVAVSTGELFF.

J is TRBJ2-5 and V is TRBV11-2; TRBD2 matches 13 bases. There are 15 residues in the CDR3. CDR1 and CDR2 from the germline V gene are SGHAT and FQNNGV. J gave up 5 bases and V 0 bases, and 0 bases lay outside the gene matches. The CDR3 coding sequence is TGTGCCAGCAGCTTAGAACTAGCGGGGGGGGAGACCCAGTACTTC. Protein sequence: CASSLELAGGETQYF.

The V and J genes are TRBV2 and TRBJ2-7; D remains unclear. CDR1 is SNHLY and CDR2 is FYNNEI in the germline V gene. Trimming cost V 3 bases and J 6 bases, with 12 bases left between them. The CDR3 is 13 amino acids. CDR3 sequence (DNA): TGTGCCAGCAGTGAGGCCTCAATTGTCGAGCAGTACTTC. Residues: CASSEASIVEQYF.

Note on this clone: An end of the junction does not agree with germline; a read error may underlie this. J is TRBJ2-2 and V is TRBV5-1; D might be TRBD2 (5 bases). The CDR3 length is 12 residues. Germline CDR1 SGHRS, CDR2 YFSETQ. The DNA for the CDR3 is TGCGCCTCACAGCCGGACTCCGGAGAGCTGTTTTTT. It translates to CASQPDSGELFF.

The gene calls are TRBV9 and TRBJ2-3; TRBD2 might be the D (7 bases). The CDR3 consists of 17 residues. CDR1 SGDLS and CDR2 YYNGEE come from the germline V gene. V was cut by 0 bases and J by 2 bases, with 16 bases left in between. CDR3 DNA sequence: TGTGCCAGCAGCGTAGGTAAGGGCGGGGGCCCCACAGATACGCAGTATTTT. Its protein product is CASSVGKGGGPTDTQYF.

The chain has TRBV6-6 and TRBJ1-6, with 8 nucleotides matching TRBD1. Germline-derived CDR1 and CDR2 are MNHNY and SVGAGI (reference sequence). Trimming at V came to 6 bases and at J to 10 bases, leaving 11 bases not matched to a gene. The CDR3 is 15 residues long. The CDR3 loop is CASSPLRTGQSPLHF. CDR3 nucleotides: TGTGCCAGCAGCCCACTGAGGACAGGGCAATCACCCCTCCACTTT.

The chain has TRBV6-5 and TRBJ1-2, with D possibly matching TRBD1 (5 bases). CDR1 MNHEY and CDR2 SVGAGI come from the germline V gene. V dropped 6 bases and J dropped 4 bases, with 18 bases sitting between them. The CDR3 totals 15 residues. CDR3 nucleotide sequence: TGTGCCAGCAGCCCCGGGGGTGGGAGGAGCTATGGCTACACCTTC. It is translated as CASSPGGGRSYGYTF.

The J gene is TRBJ2-3, the V gene TRBV5-8; 12 bases are shared with TRBD1. The CDR3 contains 15 residues. Germline V gives CDR1 SGHTS, CDR2 YDEGEE. V was clipped by 3 bases and J by 3 bases; unmatched bases: 2. Written as DNA, the CDR3 is TGTGCCAGCAGCTCGGGACAGGGGGCTACAGATACGCAGTATTTT. Protein sequence: CASSSGQGATDTQYF.

The chain uses TRBV29-1 and TRBJ2-1; 7 bases are a match to TRBD2. CDR3 size: 15 residues. CDR1 SQVTM and CDR2 ANQGSEA come from the germline V gene. V shed 8 bases, J shed 1 base, and the junction held 11 bases outside the gene matches. CDR3 DNA sequence: TGCAGCTCCCGCGGGGAGGGAGGGTCCTACAATGAGCAGTTCTTC. It specifies CSSRGEGGSYNEQFF.

This clone was seen just once. The gene calls are TRBV6-1 and TRBJ2-7; 7 bases fit TRBD1. From germline, CDR1 is MNHNS and CDR2 SASEGT. The CDR3 has 17 amino acids. Unmatched junction bases numbered 10, after V lost 2 bases and J lost 0 bases. This CDR3 reads CASSESFRDSISYEQYF. CDR3 in DNA: TGTGCCAGCAGTGAAAGCTTCCGGGACAGTATCTCCTACGAGCAGTACTTC.